What follows is one TCR beta chain and its context. What it binds is not known. This entry belongs to a study of CXCR3-negative and CXCR3-positive naive CD8 T cells. TRB cDNA was prepared as libraries by UMI-labeled 5' RACE. Reanalyzing the 5' RACE reads, TCRdb keeps one entry per CDR3 protein, without DNA. The sample spans 150,000 to 160,000 distinct CDR3 sequences; the ten largest clones claim 0.45% to 0.55%. This CDR3 has 15 residues. Germline CDR1 is MDHEN and CDR2 is SYDVKM. Study-level points and caveats: Fresh PBMCs served for most assays, and CXCR3 expression fell partially after cryopreservation. Comparison of naive cells showed more hydrophobic TRB CDR3s in CXCR3-positive than in CXCR3-negative naive cells.

What was sequenced was naive CXCR3+ CD8+ T cells from blood. Stated subset: CD45RO-CCR7+CD27+CD95- naive CD8+ T cells expressing CXCR3 (TNR3+). The receptor's source is a human donor in good health. Some clones in this sample may be carry-over from other donors' samples. The chain uses TRBV28 and TRBJ1-2; TCRdb names TRBD1, which stays unverified in the absence of DNA. The CDR3 here is CASSLTTGTGDGYTF.